This TCR beta chain came from a study of T cell repertoires in cytomegalovirus infection. On the study more broadly: CMV infection and matching HLA type were both indicated by public TCR beta signatures.

This clonotype occurred once. Its antigen is not identified. General observations from the study: The cumulative frequency of public TCR beta families distinguished individuals who carried CMV together with the relevant HLA.

TCRdb independently ran MiXCR on the reads; one entry per CDR3 protein. The sample records about 600,000 distinct CDR3 sequences, approximately 24% being singletons. CDR3 length: 15 residues. The ends lost 2 bases at V and 6 bases at J; junction bases unmatched: 5. CDR1 MGHRA and CDR2 YSYEKL come from the germline V gene. The receptor's source is a human donor in good health (CMV status not recorded). Some clones in this sample may be carry-over from other donors' samples. The rearrangement uses TRBV4-1 and TRBJ1-5; 9 nucleotides line up with TRBD1. Sequences were obtained from CD8+ T cells from PBMCs. The CDR3 DNA is TGCGCCAGCAGCCAAACAGGGGGCTCAGGTCAGCCCCAGCATTTT. Its translation: CASSQTGGSGQPQHF.